This record covers a single TCR beta chain. The data are from a study of blood T cell repertoires in COVID-19. Study-level information: Acute-phase and convalescent COVID-19 samples originated in the United States, Italy and Spain. Sources were T cells, B-cell-depleted T cells, or PBMCs; the material itself was cDNA or gDNA.

Original data processing: Amplification of reference gene primers was used by the study to estimate nucleated cell counts. The repertoire was sequenced with immunoSEQ multiplex PCR; TCRdb's copy has only in-frame clones and lacks some. V and J calls and clone size come straight from that table; D and trimming were deduced from the DNA. The sample has about 140,000 clones, around 83% seen once. The CDR3 is made up of 14 amino acids. After removal of 7 bases from V and 2 bases from J, the junction contained 8 bases not matched to a gene. The germline V gene has CDR1 MNHEY and CDR2 SMNVEV (reference sequence).

The sample taken for sequencing was peripheral blood. This clonotype originated in a man aged 55 to 70 with active or convalescent COVID-19. The gene calls are TRBV27 and TRBJ2-7; TRBD1 agrees at 7 bases. CDR3 nucleotides: TGTGCCAGCAACGCTCTCGACAGGGCCTACGAGCAGTACTTC. Translating it yields CASNALDRAYEQYF.